This T cell receptor beta chain was sequenced in a study of shared clonotypes between healthy human individuals. Germline CDR1 is SGHTA and CDR2 is FQGNSA. Trimming took off 3 bases at V and 4 bases at J, with 28 bases between the two ends. This CDR3 is 19 amino acids long. Over several immunoSEQ plates, each subset's genomic DNA was distributed in even portions. Only in-frame clones appear in the TCRdb table, and some are missing; sequencing was by immunoSEQ multiplex PCR. This repertoire shows roughly 1,500,000 clones, roughly 98% found once; its top ten account for about 0.4%. The gene calls are TRBV7-2 and TRBJ2-7; possibly TRBD1 for D (6 bases). The sequence derives from a man aged 25 to 40 in good health. The sample taken for sequencing was naive CD4+ T cells sorted from blood. This sample's subset: CD45RA+ positively selected. As DNA, the CDR3 is TGTGCCAGCAGCTTGATCCTTAGCCTGGGCCGGGACATGAGATACGAGCAGTACTTC. This sequence encodes CASSLILSLGRDMRYEQYF.